Here is one T cell receptor (beta chain) with its context. Participants, about 18 to 90 years old, spanned 25 or so US areas. This CDR3 region has 15 residues. CDR1 MNHEY and CDR2 SVGAGI come from the germline V gene. V shed 3 bases, J shed 7 bases, and the junction held 10 bases outside the gene matches. As handled by the study authors: Estimated nucleated cell counts came from reference gene primer amplification. Sequencing was performed with immunoSEQ multiplex PCR; in TCRdb, only in-frame clones are kept and a portion is missing. V and J calls and clone size are those listed in that table; D and trimming were worked out from the DNA. The sample holds under 450,000 clones, about 90% seen once. The sample is drawn from a study of blood T cell repertoires in COVID-19.

The sample taken for sequencing was PBMCs or T cells enriched from blood (not recorded which). The clonotype was recovered from a man between 25 and 39 years old who had recovered from COVID-19. The chain is built from TRBV6-5 and TRBJ2-7, with 9 bases identical to TRBD1. The CDR3 DNA is TGTGCCAGCAGTTATTTCGGGACAGGGACCGGGGAGCAGTACTTC. Residues: CASSYFGTGTGEQYF.